This T cell receptor (beta chain) was sequenced for a study of T cell repertoires in cytomegalovirus infection. The overall study: Through public TCR beta signatures, both CMV infection and matching HLA type were indicated. Broader study findings: Ex vivo responses were dominated by HLA-C-restricted CMV-specific TCR beta clonotypes. Of the TCR beta families, the public ones yielded a cumulative frequency that identified carriers of CMV plus the relevant HLA.

TCRdb re-called the reads through MiXCR, storing one row per CDR3 protein. The sample has hundreds of thousands of distinct CDR3 sequences; roughly 16% are singletons. Per germline, CDR1 SGHRS and CDR2 YFSETQ. The CDR3 has 16 amino acids. V shed 4 bases, J shed 2 bases, and the junction held 6 bases outside the gene matches. About this clonotype itself: Its antigen remains unidentified.

This receptor was obtained from a human donor in good health (CMV status not recorded). Some clones in this sample may be carry-over from other donors' samples. Sample: PBMCs. The chain has TRBV5-1 and TRBJ2-3; TRBD2 agrees at 11 bases. This CDR3 is CASSDELAGATDTQYF. CDR3 nucleotides: TGCGCCAGCAGCGACGAACTAGCGGGGGCCACAGATACGCAGTATTTT.